The 10 T cell receptor beta chains below come from one sample, sequenced in a study of T-cell reconstitution after alpha-beta-depleted transplantation in children. Unique molecular identifiers featured in how the TCRbeta library was prepared. TCRdb passed the PCR reads through MiXCR, listing each CDR3 protein once. This sample has some 200,000 distinct CDR3 sequences, with roughly 8.3% found just once. The material sequenced was PBMCs, mostly from graft donor cells, taken 360 days after TCRalphabeta/CD19-depleted stem cell transplant. These TCRs come from a male patient aged 2-9 years who had a stem cell transplant for acute myeloid leukemia, so the T cells may come from the graft donor.

This clonotype appeared many times. V is TRBV5-5 and J is TRBJ2-3; D may be TRBD2 (6 bases). Trimming shortened V by 0 bases and J by 3 bases, and 8 bases separated the two germline ends. The CDR3 has 14 amino acids. Looked up from germline, CDR1 is SGHKS and CDR2 is YYEKEE (reference sequence). This CDR3 is CASSLELATDTQYF. The CDR3 region has the DNA TGTGCCAGCAGCTTGGAGCTAGCGACAGATACGCAGTATTTT.

The chain joins TRBV7-6 to TRBJ1-2; D gene unclear. Germline CDR1 reads SGHVS; CDR2 reads FNYEAQ. Trimming removed 1 base from V and 8 bases from J, with 11 bases in between. This CDR3 region has 13 residues. DNA of the CDR3: TGTGCCAGCAGCTTAGAGGCCTTGGAAGGCTACACCTTC. This encodes CASSLEALEGYTF. Full variable domain (outside the CDR3, taken from reference TRBV7-6 and TRBJ1-2): GAGVSQSPRYKVTKRGQDVALRCDPISGHVSLYWYRQALGQGPEFLTYFNYEAQQDKSGLPNDRFSAERPEGSISTLTIQRTEQRDSAMYRCASSLEALEGYTFGSGTRLTVV.

The chain is built from TRBV4-2 and TRBJ2-5, with D unclear. V was shortened by 10 bases and J by 1 base, with 13 bases between the two germline ends. The CDR3 length is 13 residues. Germline V gives CDR1 LGHNA, CDR2 YNFKEQ. The CDR3 protein is CAMGPGRQETQYF. The CDR3 DNA reads as TGTGCCATGGGCCCCGGCCGCCAAGAGACCCAGTACTTC.

This clonotype was counted ten times or more. The rearrangement links TRBV20-1 to TRBJ2-2; D call uncertain. Germline values: CDR1 DFQATT, CDR2 SNEGSKA (reference sequence). V lost 6 bases and J 1 base, leaving 12 bases between the germline ends. This CDR3 is 14 amino acids long. Written as DNA, the CDR3 is TGCAGTGCCGCCCCCGCTTGGAACACCGGGGAGCTGTTTTTT. This sequence encodes CSAAPAWNTGELFF.

The sample holds many counts of this clonotype. The chain carries TRBV29-1 and TRBJ2-3; tentative D call: TRBD2 (6 bases). Germline assignment: CDR1 SQVTM and CDR2 ANQGSEA. CDR3 size: 15 residues. V lost 5 bases and J 3 bases, leaving 18 bases between the germline ends. CDR3 sequence: CSVSRTIWGTDTQYF. The CDR3 DNA is TGCAGCGTTTCGAGGACTATCTGGGGGACAGATACGCAGTATTTT.

V is TRBV18 and J is TRBJ1-2, with no clear D. Trimming took off 3 bases at V and 5 bases at J, with 10 bases between the two ends. The CDR3 totals 13 residues. Germline-derived CDR1 and CDR2 are KGHSH and LQKENI. The chain's CDR3 is CASSPYGFYGYTF. The DNA of the CDR3 is TGTGCCAGCTCACCGTACGGATTTTATGGCTACACCTTC.

This clonotype occurred many times. The rearrangement links TRBV7-8 to TRBJ2-1, with D maybe TRBD2 (5 bases). Trimming cost V 2 bases and J 8 bases, with 16 bases left between them. The CDR3 has 15 residues. CDR1 SGHVS and CDR2 FQNEAQ come from the germline V gene. CDR3 DNA sequence: TGTGCCAGCAGCTTACCTCTGACGCGGGCCGATGAGCAGTTCTTC. Translated: CASSLPLTRADEQFF.

This rearrangement joins TRBV6-5 to TRBJ1-6; 9 nucleotides agree with TRBD1. Germline V gives CDR1 MNHEY, CDR2 SVGAGI. The ends lost 0 bases at V and 6 bases at J; junction bases unmatched: 6. This CDR3 comprises 17 residues. The CDR3 bases are TGTGCCAGCAGTTACTCGTCACAGGGGGCAGGTAATTCACCCCTCCACTTT. Encoded protein: CASSYSSQGAGNSPLHF.

The chain uses TRBV15 and TRBJ2-2, with TRBD2 matching over 8 bases. This CDR3 is built from 18 residues. The V segment lost 1 base and the J segment 8 bases; nucleotides outside the gene matches: 15. The germline CDR1 and CDR2 sequences are LNHNV and YYDKDF (reference sequence). The CDR3 region is CATSRGLAGSDGTGELFF. As DNA, the CDR3 is TGTGCCACCAGCAGAGGGCTAGCGGGCTCCGACGGGACGGGGGAGCTGTTTTTT.

In this sample, this clonotype turned up a few times. This chain uses TRBV5-1 with TRBJ2-5; possible D gene TRBD2, 5 bases. The germline V gene encodes CDR1 SGHRS and CDR2 YFSETQ. V was shortened by 5 bases and J by 2 bases, with 19 bases between the two germline ends. This CDR3 region has 16 residues. CDR3 sequence reads: CASSPGSLGGQETQYF. CDR3 DNA sequence: TGCGCCAGCAGTCCCGGGTCCCTCGGCGGGCAAGAGACCCAGTACTTC.